This T cell receptor (beta chain) was recorded in a study of siplizumab effects on memory and regulatory T cells. Study-wide results and limits: Among alloreactive clones, only a minor fraction mapped to unstimulated subsets.

The CDR3 sequence is 13 residues long. V was trimmed by 2 bases and J by 3 bases, leaving 7 bases between them. Germline values: CDR1 LNHDA, CDR2 SQIVND (reference sequence). This clone was observed a few times. Its antigen remains unknown. The data were produced by immunoSEQ multiplex PCR, yet TCRdb's version contains in-frame clones alone and is incomplete. The sample carries approximately 100,000 clones, more than 90% recorded once. J is TRBJ1-1 and V is TRBV19, with D unresolved. Specimen: CD4+ T cells sorted from blood. This clonotype was sampled from a human donor in good health. Some clones in this sample may be carry-over from other donors' samples. The CDR3 coding sequence is TGTGCCAGTAGTATATCCGGCTACACTGAAGCTTTCTTT. This translates into CASSISGYTEAFF.